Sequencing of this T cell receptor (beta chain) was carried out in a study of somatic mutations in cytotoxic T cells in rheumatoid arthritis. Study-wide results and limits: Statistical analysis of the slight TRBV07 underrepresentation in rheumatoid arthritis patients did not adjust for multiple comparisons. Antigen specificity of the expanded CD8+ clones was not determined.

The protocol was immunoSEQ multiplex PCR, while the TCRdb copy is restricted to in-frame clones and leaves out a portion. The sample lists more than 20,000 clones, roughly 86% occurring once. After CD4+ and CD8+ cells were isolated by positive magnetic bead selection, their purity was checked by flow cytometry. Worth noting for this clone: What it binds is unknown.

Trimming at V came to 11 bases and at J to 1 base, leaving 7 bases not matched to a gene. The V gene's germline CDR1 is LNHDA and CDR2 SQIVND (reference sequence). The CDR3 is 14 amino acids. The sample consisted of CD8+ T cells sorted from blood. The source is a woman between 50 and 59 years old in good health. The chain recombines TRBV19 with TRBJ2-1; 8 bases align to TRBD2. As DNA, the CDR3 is TGTGCCGTAAATAGCGGGGAATCCTACAATGAGCAGTTCTTC. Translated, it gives CAVNSGESYNEQFF.